These 11 T cell receptor beta chains came from one sample sequenced in a study of a mutant IDH1 vaccine in newly diagnosed glioma. The antigens for these receptors are not known. The table came from immunoSEQ multiplex PCR; TCRdb's copy has only in-frame clones and leaves some out. The profile shows around 41,000 clones, 75% to 90% of them singletons. Regarding time point: week 35, safety follow-up. The study gave 300 ug of mutant IDH1 20-mer peptide per vaccine dose, with topical imiquimod. Source: PBMCs, taken from a glioma patient whose treatment included an IDH1 peptide vaccine. The source of these receptors is a man aged 35-49 years with glioma.

The chain is built from TRBV6-4 and TRBJ2-3; 11 bases are a match to TRBD2. Germline V gene sequence: CDR1 MRHNA, CDR2 SNTAGT. With V trimmed by 6 bases and J by 2 bases, 4 bases remained unmatched. CDR3 length equals 15 residues. The chain's CDR3 is CASSATSGITDTQYF. The DNA for the CDR3 is TGTGCCAGCAGCGCGACTAGCGGGATCACAGATACGCAGTATTTT.

J is TRBJ1-2 and V is TRBV5-6; 11 bases align to TRBD1. The length of the CDR3 is 14 residues. Germline loops: CDR1 SGHDT, CDR2 YYEEEE. After removal of 4 bases from V and 8 bases from J, the junction contained 7 bases not matched to a gene. CDR3 nucleotides: TGTGCCAGCAGCGTCGGACAGGGGGCAATAGGCTACACCTTC. It translates to CASSVGQGAIGYTF.

The CDR3 sequence is CASSTGTGVYEQYF. The CDR3 DNA is TGTGCCAGCAGCACCGGGACAGGGGTCTACGAGCAGTACTTC. This chain connects TRBV27 to TRBJ2-7, with 10 bases identical to TRBD1. Germline assignment: CDR1 MNHEY and CDR2 SMNVEV (reference sequence). The CDR3 length is 14 residues. After removal of 6 bases from V and 3 bases from J, the junction contained 5 bases not matched to a gene.

The chain employs TRBV11-3 and TRBJ1-1; perhaps TRBD1 as D (5 bases). Trimming took 3 bases from V and 1 from J, leaving 6 bases between them. Looked up from germline, CDR1 is SGHNT and CDR2 is YENEEA. This CDR3 comprises 13 residues. CDR3 protein: CASSFGTNTEAFF. CDR3 DNA sequence: TGTGCCAGCAGCTTCGGGACGAACACTGAAGCTTTCTTT.

This clone was found once. The chain joins TRBV4-3 to TRBJ2-7, with D tentatively TRBD1 (5 bases). Germline V CDR1 and CDR2: LGHNA, YSLEER. The ends were cut back, 5 bases at V and 1 base at J, with 24 bases in the middle. The CDR3 sequence is 18 residues long. The CDR3 coding sequence is TGCGCCAGCAGCGGATATTTCAAGAAGACAGTCTTTTCCTACGAGCAGTACTTC. As protein: CASSGYFKKTVFSYEQYF.

This rearrangement joins TRBV4-1 to TRBJ2-6; 7 nucleotides align to TRBD1. Germline V lookup: CDR1 MGHRA, CDR2 YSYEKL. The ends lost 5 bases at V and 2 bases at J; junction bases unmatched: 6. This CDR3 has 16 amino acids. The CDR3 reads CASSRLQGPGANVLTF. The CDR3 DNA reads as TGCGCCAGCAGCAGACTACAGGGGCCTGGGGCCAACGTCCTGACTTTC.

The rearrangement links TRBV5-3 to TRBJ2-7; a weak D match, TRBD1 (7 bases). TRBV5-3 is designated an ORF whose function remains uncertain. The V gene lost 6 bases and the J gene lost 2 bases, with 21 bases spanning the gap. The CDR3 loop spans 16 amino acids. CDR3 amino acids: CARINPGGTLTYEQYF. CDR3 bases: TGTGCCAGAATCAACCCAGGGGGGACCCTGACCTACGAGCAGTACTTC.

The J gene is TRBJ2-7, the V gene TRBV4-2, with TRBD2 matching 9 bases. This CDR3 has 14 amino acids. Per the germline V gene, CDR1 is LGHNA and CDR2 is YNFKEQ. The J segment lost 6 bases and the V segment lost 5 bases, leaving 8 bases of the junction unmatched. This chain's CDR3 is CASSGPGLATEQYF. The CDR3 DNA reads TGTGCCAGCAGCGGTCCGGGACTAGCTACCGAGCAGTACTTC.

The chain has TRBV5-1 and TRBJ2-7, with D unresolved. V was shortened by 0 bases and J by 3 bases, with 13 bases between the two germline ends. The CDR3 has 15 amino acids. CDR1 SGHRS and CDR2 YFSETQ come from the germline V gene. CDR3 DNA: TGCGCCAGCAGCTTGGCCCCCTTAAGGGACTACGAGCAGTACTTC. Encoded protein: CASSLAPLRDYEQYF.

The rearrangement links TRBV11-2 to TRBJ2-2; 8 bases agree with TRBD1. J gave up 6 bases and V 4 bases, and 7 bases lay outside the gene matches. CDR1 is SGHAT, CDR2 FQNNGV, per germline. CDR3 length: 15 amino acids. CDR3 in DNA: TGTGCCAGCAGCTCGGGACAGGAACAATCCGGGGAGCTGTTTTTT. Protein sequence: CASSSGQEQSGELFF.

This rearrangement joins TRBV19 to TRBJ2-1; 7 positions match TRBD2. Germline lookup yields CDR1 LNHDA and CDR2 SQIVND (reference sequence). After removal of 6 bases from V and 7 bases from J, the junction contained 9 bases not matched to a gene. This CDR3 has 14 amino acids. CDR3 in DNA: TGTGCCAGTAGCCGACTAGCCGCGTTAAATGAGCAGTTCTTC. This sequence encodes CASSRLAALNEQFF.